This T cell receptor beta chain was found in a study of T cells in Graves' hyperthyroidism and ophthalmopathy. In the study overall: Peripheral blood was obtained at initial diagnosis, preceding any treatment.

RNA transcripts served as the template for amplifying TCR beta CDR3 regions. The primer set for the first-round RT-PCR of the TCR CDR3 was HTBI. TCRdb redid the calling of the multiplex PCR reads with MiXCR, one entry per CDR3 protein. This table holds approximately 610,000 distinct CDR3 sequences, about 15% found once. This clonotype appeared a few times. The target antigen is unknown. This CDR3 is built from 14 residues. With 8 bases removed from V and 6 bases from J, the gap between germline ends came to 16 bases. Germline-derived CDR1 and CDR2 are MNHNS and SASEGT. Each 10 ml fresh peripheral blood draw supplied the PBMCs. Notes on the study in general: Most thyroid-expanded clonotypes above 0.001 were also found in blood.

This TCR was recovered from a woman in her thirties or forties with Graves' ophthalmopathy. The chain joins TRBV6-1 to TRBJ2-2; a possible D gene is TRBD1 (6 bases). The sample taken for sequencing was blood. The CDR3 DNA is TGTGCCAGCGGCGGCATACAGGGTTCCGGGGAGCTGTTTTTT. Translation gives CASGGIQGSGELFF.